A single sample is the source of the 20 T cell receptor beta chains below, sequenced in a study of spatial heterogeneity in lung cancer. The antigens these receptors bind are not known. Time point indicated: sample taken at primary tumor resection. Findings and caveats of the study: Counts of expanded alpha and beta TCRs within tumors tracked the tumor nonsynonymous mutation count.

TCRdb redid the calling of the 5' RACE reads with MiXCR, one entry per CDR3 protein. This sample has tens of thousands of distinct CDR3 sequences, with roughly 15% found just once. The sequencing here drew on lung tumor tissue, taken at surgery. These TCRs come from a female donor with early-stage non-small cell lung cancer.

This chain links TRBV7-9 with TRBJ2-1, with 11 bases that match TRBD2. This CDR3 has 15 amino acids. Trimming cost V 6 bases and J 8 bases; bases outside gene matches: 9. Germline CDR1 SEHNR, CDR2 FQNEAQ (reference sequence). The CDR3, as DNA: TGTGCCAGCAGTTATAGCGGGAGGGCCTTTGATGAGCAGTTCTTC. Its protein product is CASSYSGRAFDEQFF. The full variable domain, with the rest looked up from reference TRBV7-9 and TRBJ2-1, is DTGVSQNPRHKITKRGQNVTFRCDPISEHNRLYWYRQTLGQGPEFLTYFQNEAQLEKSRLLSDRFSAERPKGSFSTLEIQRTEQGDSAMYLCASSYSGRAFDEQFFGPGTRLTVL.

This CDR3 reads CASSDRGMNEQFF. The CDR3 nucleotides read TGTGCCAGCAGCGACAGGGGAATGAATGAGCAGTTCTTC. This sequence joins TRBV9 and TRBJ2-1; 7 bases map to TRBD1. The CDR3 totals 13 residues. The ends lost 3 bases at V and 7 bases at J; junction bases unmatched: 4. Germline CDR1 reads SGDLS; CDR2 reads YYNGEE.

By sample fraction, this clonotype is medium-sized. CDR3 bases: TGTGCCAGCTCACCGGGCAGGGGGGCCCAGCCCCAGCATTTT. Protein product: CASSPGRGAQPQHF. The chain carries TRBV18 and TRBJ1-5; 7 bases are a match to TRBD1. Germline trimming cut 3 bases from V and 7 bases from J; bases unmatched to any gene: 6. The CDR3 sequence is 14 residues long. Germline V gene sequence: CDR1 KGHSH, CDR2 LQKENI.

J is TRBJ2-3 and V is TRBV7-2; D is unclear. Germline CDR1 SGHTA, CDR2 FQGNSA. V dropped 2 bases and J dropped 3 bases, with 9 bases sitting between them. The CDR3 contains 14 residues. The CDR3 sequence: CASSLLGWTDTQYF. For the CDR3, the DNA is TGTGCCAGCAGCTTACTAGGGTGGACAGATACGCAGTATTTT.

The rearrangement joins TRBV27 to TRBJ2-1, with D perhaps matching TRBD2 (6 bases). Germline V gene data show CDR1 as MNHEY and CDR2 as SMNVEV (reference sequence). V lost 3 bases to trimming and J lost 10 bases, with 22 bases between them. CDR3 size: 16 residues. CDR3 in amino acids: CASSFLPSAISGEQFF. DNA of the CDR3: TGTGCCAGCAGTTTTTTACCTAGCGCCATTTCGGGGGAGCAGTTCTTC.

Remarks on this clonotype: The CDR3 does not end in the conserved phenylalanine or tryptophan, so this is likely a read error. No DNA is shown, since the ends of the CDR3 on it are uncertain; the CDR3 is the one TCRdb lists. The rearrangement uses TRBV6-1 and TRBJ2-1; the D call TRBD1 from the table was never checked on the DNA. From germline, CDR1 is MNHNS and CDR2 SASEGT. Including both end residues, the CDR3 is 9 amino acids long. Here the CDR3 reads CASGTWDSN.

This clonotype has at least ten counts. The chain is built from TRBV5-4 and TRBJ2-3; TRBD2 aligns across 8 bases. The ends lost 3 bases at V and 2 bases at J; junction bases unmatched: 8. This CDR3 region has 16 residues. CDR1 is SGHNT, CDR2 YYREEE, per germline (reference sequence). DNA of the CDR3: TGTGCCAGCAGCTCGCCCGGGAGGGATATCACAGATACGCAGTATTTT. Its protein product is CASSSPGRDITDTQYF. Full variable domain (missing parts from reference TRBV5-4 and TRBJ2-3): ETGVTQSPTHLIKTRGQQVTLRCSSQSGHNTVSWYQQALGQGPQFIFQYYREEENGRGNFPPRFSGLQFPNYSSELNVNALELDDSALYLCASSSPGRDITDTQYFGPGTRLTVL.

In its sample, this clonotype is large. CDR3 coding DNA: TGCAGCGTTGAAGGGGGCGGGGGGCCATACAATGAGCAGTTCTTC. This gives the protein CSVEGGGGPYNEQFF. The J gene is TRBJ2-1, the V gene TRBV29-1; 8 nucleotides agree with TRBD2. The CDR3 extends over 15 amino acids. V gave up 1 base and J gave up 4 bases; unmatched junction bases: 6. Germline-derived CDR1 and CDR2 are SQVTM and ANQGSEA.

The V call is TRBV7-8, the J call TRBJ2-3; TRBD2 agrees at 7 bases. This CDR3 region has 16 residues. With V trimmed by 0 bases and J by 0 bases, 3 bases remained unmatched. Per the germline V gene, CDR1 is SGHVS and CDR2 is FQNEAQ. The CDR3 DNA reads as TGTGCCAGCAGCTTAGCGCTAGCGGCTAGCACAGATACGCAGTATTTT. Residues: CASSLALAASTDTQYF.

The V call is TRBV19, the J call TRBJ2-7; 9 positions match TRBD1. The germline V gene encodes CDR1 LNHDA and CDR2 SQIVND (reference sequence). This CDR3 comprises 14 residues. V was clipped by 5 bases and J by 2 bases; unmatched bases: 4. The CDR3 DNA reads TGTGCCAGTAGTGCCCGGGACAGGGCCTACGAGCAGTACTTC. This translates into CASSARDRAYEQYF. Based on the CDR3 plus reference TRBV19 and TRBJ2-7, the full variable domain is DGGITQSPKYLFRKEGQNVTLSCEQNLNHDAMYWYRQDPGQGLRLIYYSQIVNDFQKGDIAEGYSVSREKKESFPLTVTSAQKNPTAFYLCASSARDRAYEQYFGPGTRLTVT.

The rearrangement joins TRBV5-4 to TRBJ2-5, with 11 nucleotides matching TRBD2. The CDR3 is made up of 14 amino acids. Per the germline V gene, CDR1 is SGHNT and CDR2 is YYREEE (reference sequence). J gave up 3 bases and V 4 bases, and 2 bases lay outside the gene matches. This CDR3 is CASSPGLAEETQYF. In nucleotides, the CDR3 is TGTGCCAGCAGCCCGGGACTAGCGGAAGAGACCCAGTACTTC.

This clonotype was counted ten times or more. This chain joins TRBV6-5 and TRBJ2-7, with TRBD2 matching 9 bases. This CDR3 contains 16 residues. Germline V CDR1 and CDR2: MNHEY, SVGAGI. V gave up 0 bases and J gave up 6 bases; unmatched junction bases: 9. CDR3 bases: TGTGCCAGCAGTTACTCCGCTAGCGGGGCTTCCATCGAGCAGTACTTC. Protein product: CASSYSASGASIEQYF.

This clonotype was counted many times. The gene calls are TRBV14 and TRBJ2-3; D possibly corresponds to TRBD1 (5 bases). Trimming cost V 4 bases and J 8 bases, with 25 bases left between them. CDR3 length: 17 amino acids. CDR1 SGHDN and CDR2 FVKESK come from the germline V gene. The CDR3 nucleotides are TGTGCCAGCAGCCGATCTCTCGATGGGGCAGGGCTCGGTACGCAGTATTTT. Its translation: CASSRSLDGAGLGTQYF.

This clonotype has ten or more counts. CDR3 nucleotide sequence: TGCGCCAGCAGCCGGGAAATCGGGGAGCTGTTTTTT. It encodes CASSREIGELFF. The chain joins TRBV5-1 to TRBJ2-2; D possibly corresponds to TRBD2 (5 bases). V lost 4 bases and J 7 bases, leaving 8 bases between the germline ends. The V gene's germline CDR1 is SGHRS and CDR2 YFSETQ. The CDR3 loop spans 12 amino acids.

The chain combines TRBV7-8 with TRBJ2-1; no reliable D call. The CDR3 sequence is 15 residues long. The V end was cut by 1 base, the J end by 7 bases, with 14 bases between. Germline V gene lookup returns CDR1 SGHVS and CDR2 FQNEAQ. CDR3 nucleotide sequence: TGTGCCAGCAGCTTAGGCGACTCCCCGGCGAATGAGCAGTTCTTC. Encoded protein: CASSLGDSPANEQFF.

The CDR3 reads CAGGGGLASREFF. CDR3 nucleotide sequence: TGTGCCGGAGGTGGGGGACTAGCTTCTAGAGAGTTCTTC. J is TRBJ2-1 and V is TRBV2; 9 bases are a match to TRBD2. The CDR3 is made up of 13 amino acids. V trimming: 11 bases; J trimming: 14 bases; junction bases outside the gene matches: 16. Germline CDR1 SNHLY, CDR2 FYNNEI.

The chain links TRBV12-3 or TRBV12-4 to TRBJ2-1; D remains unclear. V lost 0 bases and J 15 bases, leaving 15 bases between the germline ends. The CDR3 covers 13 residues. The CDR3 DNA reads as TGTGCCAGCAGTTTAGCGCTAAAGTCTAGTCCGTTCTTC. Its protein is CASSLALKSSPFF.

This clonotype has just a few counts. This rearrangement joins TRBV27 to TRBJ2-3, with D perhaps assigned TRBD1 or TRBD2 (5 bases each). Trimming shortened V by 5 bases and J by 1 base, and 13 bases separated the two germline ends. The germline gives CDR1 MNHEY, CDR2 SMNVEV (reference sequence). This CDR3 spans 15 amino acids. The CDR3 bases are TGTGCCAGCAGTCCACCGGGACGGGGCACAGATACGCAGTATTTT. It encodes CASSPPGRGTDTQYF.

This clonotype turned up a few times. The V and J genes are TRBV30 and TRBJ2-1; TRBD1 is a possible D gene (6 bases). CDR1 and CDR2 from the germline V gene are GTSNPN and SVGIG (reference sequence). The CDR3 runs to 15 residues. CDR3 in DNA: TGTGCGGCAGGGGCGCCGGCGCCCTTCCTCAATGAGCAGTTCTTC. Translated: CAAGAPAPFLNEQFF.

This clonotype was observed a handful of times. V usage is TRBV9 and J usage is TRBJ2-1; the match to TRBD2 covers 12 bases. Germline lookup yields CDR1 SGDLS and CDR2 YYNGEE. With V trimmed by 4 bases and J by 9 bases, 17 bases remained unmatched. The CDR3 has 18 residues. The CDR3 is CASSQTSRPTSGRGEQFF. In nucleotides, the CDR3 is TGTGCCAGCAGCCAAACTTCTAGACCGACTAGCGGGAGAGGTGAGCAGTTCTTC.